This TCR beta chain was observed in a study of T cell changes during pregnancy in multiple sclerosis (dated by TCRdb to the late 2010s). As for the study more broadly: The study looked at changes in the T cell repertoire across pregnancy in women with multiple sclerosis.

According to the germline V gene, CDR1 reads MGHRA and CDR2 reads YSYEKL. From V the trimming removes 1 base and from J it removes 7 bases, while the gene matches leave 11 bases of the junction unaccounted for. Reading from cysteine to phenylalanine, the CDR3 counts 17 amino acids. This entry keeps only the CDR3 DNA: 51 bases, framed from base 1. The library was produced with the immunoSEQ multiplex PCR assay. Imported from immuneACCESS, the table was reduced by TCRdb to in-frame sequences with V and J called. These copies leave out some clones; in studies compared against another copy, an unresolved V gene accounts for under half, and the cause of the remainder is not known. The sample table records tens of thousands of clones; around 87% of these occur just once. The ten biggest clones cover about 0.51% of the sample. Judged by its sample share, this clone qualifies as medium-sized (0.01 to 0.1%). The antigen it recognizes is unknown. Nothing much larger sits one base from this clone, and base qualities are not available.

The sequenced sample was CD4+ T cells from peripheral blood mononuclear cells, obtained in the second trimester of pregnancy. This chain is built from TRBV4-1 and TRBJ1-4, and 8 bases in between align with TRBD1. This receptor was taken from a female donor with multiple sclerosis, enrolled in a pregnancy study. This receptor has the CDR3 CASSQGQGKEISEKLFF. The DNA sequence follows: TGCGCCAGCAGCCAAGGACAGGGGAAGGAAATAAGTGAAAAACTGTTTTTT.